The subject of this entry is one TCR beta chain. Antigen: not known. TCRdb reprocessed the RT-PCR reads with MiXCR, giving one entry per CDR3 protein. The profile covers around 320,000 distinct CDR3 sequences, with around 22% appearing a single time and 10% taken by the ten largest. The record originates from a study of response to subunit inactivated influenza vaccine. Study outcomes and limitations: Few additional T cells are recruited per seasonal influenza vaccination, authors suggested.

CDR1 is SGHVS, CDR2 FQNEAQ, per germline. Unmatched junction bases numbered 8, after V lost 5 bases and J lost 3 bases. The length of the CDR3 is 15 residues. The sample here was PBMCs from blood, taken roughly 20 months after vaccination. The clonotype was recovered from a man aged 50-75 years who received an inactivated influenza vaccine. This chain connects TRBV7-8 to TRBJ1-2; 8 bases match TRBD1. The CDR3, as DNA: TGTGCCAGCAGCCGAGACCGGGACAGGTACTATGGCTACACCTTC. It translates to CASSRDRDRYYGYTF.